This TCR beta chain comes out of a study of blood T cell repertoires in COVID-19. Study summary: Samples of COVID-19 (acute and convalescent) were obtained from the United States, Italy and Spain.

Germline trimming cut 5 bases from V and 0 bases from J; bases unmatched to any gene: 8. The CDR3 covers 18 residues. Germline CDR1 and CDR2: MDHEN and SYDVKM. Libraries were prepared by immunoSEQ multiplex PCR; TCRdb keeps only in-frame clonotypes and omits some of them. The repertoire holds around 200,000 clones, 70% to 90% seen once, with about 10% in the top ten. The origin of this receptor is a woman older than 75 with acute or convalescent COVID-19. The specimen sequenced was peripheral blood. The chain recombines TRBV28 with TRBJ2-6, with TRBD1 identical over 9 bases. CDR3 in amino acids: CASSLPGQGVSGANVLTF. CDR3 nucleotide sequence: TGTGCCAGCAGTCTTCCGGGACAGGGCGTCTCTGGGGCCAACGTCCTGACTTTC.